This TCR beta chain comes out of a study of T cell responses to AZD1222 COVID-19 vaccine. Libraries were prepared by immunoSEQ multiplex PCR; TCRdb keeps only in-frame clonotypes and omits some of them. This sample carries roughly 150,000 clones, about 90% of them seen once, and the ten largest clones take around 1.6%. From germline, CDR1 is LNHDA and CDR2 SQIVND (reference sequence). V shed 5 bases and J shed 1 base, with 11 bases lying between them. The CDR3 consists of 14 residues. The sample consisted of peripheral blood, taken 28 days after the second AZD1222 dose. This chain uses TRBV19 with TRBJ1-1; D remains unclear. The receptor was derived from an adult who received the AZD1222 COVID-19 vaccine. The CDR3 DNA reads TGTGCCAGTAGTCTTAGTCTCTCGAACACTGAAGCTTTCTTT. Protein: CASSLSLSNTEAFF.